Shown below are 27 T cell receptor beta chains from a single sample sequenced in a study of blood T cell repertoires in COVID-19 (dated by TCRdb to 2020 to 2022). Libraries were built with the immunoSEQ multiplex PCR assay. TCRdb stores this immuneACCESS table with in-frame sequences only. Part of the clones is absent; in the studies checked, under half of the shortfall reflects unresolved V genes, and no reason is known for the rest. The sample records 120,000 or so clones, over 75% of which are singletons. The ten largest clones add up to about 1.2% of the sample. The sequenced sample consisted of peripheral blood. The receptors shown here come from a woman aged 80 or over with acute or convalescent COVID-19.

This rearrangement joins TRBV27 to TRBJ2-7; 7 bases fit TRBD1. This CDR3 is built from 16 residues. The trim removed 3 bases at V and 0 bases at J, leaving 8 bases unmatched. Germline V gene sequence: CDR1 MNHEY, CDR2 SMNVEV (reference sequence). DNA for the CDR3: TGTGCCAGCAGTTTTGGGGGACAGAGCAGCTCCTACGAGCAGTACTTC. Translating it yields CASSFGGQSSSYEQYF.

V usage is TRBV2 and J usage is TRBJ2-5, with unresolved D. Per germline, CDR1 SNHLY and CDR2 FYNNEI. The CDR3 has 11 residues. The V gene lost 8 bases and the J gene lost 7 bases, with 11 bases spanning the gap. CDR3 sequence (DNA): TGTGCCAGCCTTGCCCCAGGGACCCAGTACTTC. This encodes CASLAPGTQYF.

The genes are TRBV27 and TRBJ1-5; D not certain. Germline V CDR1 and CDR2: MNHEY, SMNVEV (reference sequence). CDR3 length equals 14 residues. V dropped 5 bases and J dropped 0 bases, with 8 bases sitting between them. The CDR3 nucleotides read TGTGCCAGCAGTCTGGAGGCTAGCAATCAGCCCCAGCATTTT. This gives the protein CASSLEASNQPQHF.

About this clone itself: Additional DNA sequences in this sample encode the identical CDR3. V and J are TRBV9 and TRBJ2-1; 7 nucleotides agree with TRBD2. CDR1 is SGDLS, CDR2 YYNGEE, per germline. This CDR3 has 15 residues. Trimming removed 0 bases from V and 3 bases from J; junction bases left unmatched: 3. CDR3 amino acids: CASSVGRGSYNEQFF. Here the CDR3 DNA reads TGTGCCAGCAGCGTAGGGCGCGGGAGCTACAATGAGCAGTTCTTC.

The chain carries TRBV6-5 and TRBJ2-1; 15 bases are shared with TRBD2. After removal of 6 bases from V and 7 bases from J, the junction contained 1 base not matched to a gene. This CDR3 contains 14 residues. Germline V CDR1 and CDR2: MNHEY, SVGAGI. CDR3 amino acids: CASSGTSGRNEQFF. The CDR3 nucleotides are TGTGCCAGCAGCGGGACTAGCGGGAGGAATGAGCAGTTCTTC.

The count of this clone is one. The chain combines TRBV5-1 with TRBJ1-1; D remains ambiguous. The V and J ends lost 2 bases and 0 bases respectively, with 11 bases between them. CDR1 SGHRS and CDR2 YFSETQ come from the germline V gene. The CDR3 is 15 amino acids. CDR3 region: CASSLKRGMNTEAFF. In nucleotides, the CDR3 is TGCGCCAGCAGCTTAAAGCGGGGTATGAACACTGAAGCTTTCTTT.

V and J are TRBV7-6 and TRBJ2-5; 9 bases line up with TRBD2. In germline, CDR1 is SGHVS, CDR2 FNYEAQ. With V trimmed by 4 bases and J by 2 bases, 5 bases remained unmatched. The CDR3 contains 15 residues. The CDR3 DNA reads TGTGCCAGCAGCTCCGGGGGACTAGCACAAGAGACCCAGTACTTC. The encoded protein is CASSSGGLAQETQYF.

The chain links TRBV6-5 to TRBJ1-2, with D maybe TRBD1 (5 bases). V lost 8 bases, J lost 9 bases, and 13 bases lay in between. Germline V lookup: CDR1 MNHEY, CDR2 SVGAGI. The CDR3 length is 11 residues. CDR3 sequence (DNA): TGTGCCAGCTTATCGGGGGAGCGCTACACCTTC. Protein product: CASLSGERYTF.

The chain joins TRBV2 to TRBJ2-3; the D gene is possibly TRBD2 (5 bases). Germline CDR1 is SNHLY and CDR2 is FYNNEI. V was shortened by 7 bases and J by 2 bases, with 10 bases between the two germline ends. The CDR3 is 13 amino acids. Here the CDR3 DNA reads TGTGCCAGCAATGGAGGACCCACAGATACGCAGTATTTT. This sequence encodes CASNGGPTDTQYF.

The rearrangement links TRBV7-2 to TRBJ1-2; 8 bases are shared with TRBD1. The ends lost 1 base at V and 4 bases at J; junction bases unmatched: 5. CDR1 is SGHTA, CDR2 FQGNSA, per germline. This CDR3 has 15 residues. CDR3 in amino acids: CASSLGQGSGYGYTF. Here the CDR3 DNA reads TGTGCCAGCAGCTTAGGACAGGGGAGCGGCTATGGCTACACCTTC. Full variable domain (rest looked up from reference TRBV7-2 and TRBJ1-2): GAGVSQSPSNKVTEKGKDVELRCDPISGHTALYWYRQSLGQGLEFLIYFQGNSAPDKSGLPSDRFSAERTGGSVSTLTIQRTQQEDSAVYLCASSLGQGSGYGYTFGSGTRLTVV.

V gene TRBV18 combines with J gene TRBJ2-3, with 10 nucleotides matching TRBD1. The CDR3 is made up of 17 amino acids. The trim removed 0 bases at V and 3 bases at J, leaving 6 bases unmatched. Germline lookup yields CDR1 KGHSH and CDR2 LQKENI. The CDR3 nucleotides are TGTGCCAGCTCACCACCTCGAGGGACAGGGGTGACAGATACGCAGTATTTT. Translated, it gives CASSPPRGTGVTDTQYF.

This clone was counted between two and nine times. The chain links TRBV28 to TRBJ2-7; maybe TRBD2 (6 bases). Germline CDR1 MDHEN, CDR2 SYDVKM. CDR3 length equals 12 residues. Between the trimmed V and J ends, which lost 2 bases and 5 bases, there was a span of 7 bases. The CDR3 loop is CASSLTSNEQYF. CDR3 sequence (DNA): TGTGCCAGCAGTTTAACTAGCAACGAGCAGTACTTC.

The chain is built from TRBV5-1 and TRBJ2-7, with a possible D match to TRBD2 (5 bases). This CDR3 has 15 amino acids. The germline V and J ends were trimmed by 0 bases and 5 bases, with 15 bases remaining between them. CDR1 SGHRS and CDR2 YFSETQ come from the germline V gene. CDR3 bases: TGCGCCAGCAGCTTGGAGGTAGGCGGGTACAACGAGCAGTACTTC. Translated: CASSLEVGGYNEQYF.

The V and J genes are TRBV5-4 and TRBJ1-2; D perhaps matches TRBD1 (6 bases). Trimming removed 0 bases from V and 2 bases from J, with 14 bases in between. Germline CDR1 SGHNT, CDR2 YYREEE (reference sequence). The CDR3 loop spans 16 amino acids. The CDR3 DNA reads TGTGCCAGCAGCTTGGGAGGCAGGGGAATAAACTATGGCTACACCTTC. Protein product: CASSLGGRGINYGYTF.

CDR3: CASTLGRPSQAGELFF. In DNA, the CDR3 is TGTGCCAGCACCTTGGGCCGACCGTCGCAAGCCGGGGAGCTGTTTTTT. The rearrangement joins TRBV27 to TRBJ2-2; D is unclear. The CDR3 extends over 16 amino acids. V was trimmed by 7 bases and J by 6 bases, leaving 21 bases between them. Germline CDR1 MNHEY, CDR2 SMNVEV (reference sequence).

The rearrangement uses TRBV9 and TRBJ1-2; D is unresolved. V lost 3 bases to trimming and J lost 8 bases, with 17 bases between them. The germline CDR1 and CDR2 sequences are SGDLS and YYNGEE. The CDR3 length is 14 residues. The CDR3 DNA sequence: TGTGCCAGCAGCGAAGAAGAGAGGAACGGCGGCTACACCTTC. It yields the protein CASSEEERNGGYTF.

The V gene is TRBV6-5, the J gene TRBJ1-2; 7 bases align to TRBD1. The V gene's germline CDR1 is MNHEY and CDR2 SVGAGI. The CDR3 extends over 14 amino acids. V lost 0 bases and J lost 4; bases outside the gene matches: 2. CDR3 amino acids: CASSYSYRGYGYTF. DNA of the CDR3: TGTGCCAGCAGTTACTCGTACAGGGGCTATGGCTACACCTTC.

This rearrangement joins TRBV2 to TRBJ2-4; the D gene is possibly TRBD2 (6 bases). There are 12 residues in the CDR3. Germline CDR1 SNHLY, CDR2 FYNNEI. Trimming shortened V by 4 bases and J by 15 bases, and 16 bases separated the two germline ends. For the CDR3, the DNA is TGTGCCAGCAGTGTAGCCGGGACTCTGGCGTACTTC. Translated: CASSVAGTLAYF. The full variable domain, in which reference TRBV2 and TRBJ2-4 provide the parts outside the CDR3, is EPEVTQTPSHQVTQMGQEVILRCVPISNHLYFYWYRQILGQKVEFLVSFYNNEISEKSEIFDDQFSVERPDGSNFTLKIRSTKLEDSAMYFCASSVAGTLAYFGAGTRLSVL.

The V call is TRBV24-1, the J call TRBJ2-3; 11 nucleotides match TRBD1. Germline lookup yields CDR1 KGHDR and CDR2 SFDVKD. The CDR3 contains 15 residues. The V and J ends lost 3 bases and 5 bases, in that order; junction bases with no gene match: 3. CDR3 nucleotide sequence: TGTGCCACCAGTGATCGGACAGGGGGCATAGATACGCAGTATTTT. This gives the protein CATSDRTGGIDTQYF.

The rearrangement uses TRBV5-5 and TRBJ1-2; D is unclear. V was cut by 1 base and J by 3 bases, with 13 bases left in between. The germline gives CDR1 SGHKS, CDR2 YYEKEE (reference sequence). CDR3 size: 15 residues. In DNA form, the CDR3 reads TGTGCCAGCAGCTTGTCACCGACTACAGACTATGGCTACACCTTC. Residues: CASSLSPTTDYGYTF.

The chain joins TRBV7-9 to TRBJ1-4; D is possibly TRBD1 (6 bases). V lost 5 bases and J lost 8, with 12 bases in between. CDR1 and CDR2 (germline): SEHNR, FQNEAQ (reference sequence). This CDR3 spans 13 amino acids. CDR3 DNA: TGTGCCAGCAGCATACAGGGAGAGGAAAAACTGTTTTTT. This sequence encodes CASSIQGEEKLFF.

The chain couples TRBV6-5 to TRBJ2-7; 7 bases align to TRBD2. Germline lookup yields CDR1 MNHEY and CDR2 SVGAGI. The CDR3 has 16 residues. With V trimmed by 3 bases and J by 2 bases, 10 bases remained unmatched. CDR3 sequence reads: CASSYPPGLPTYEQYF. In DNA form, the CDR3 reads TGTGCCAGCAGTTATCCACCGGGACTACCTACCTACGAGCAGTACTTC.

The chain has TRBV7-9 and TRBJ1-1, with 7 bases identical to TRBD1. CDR1 and CDR2 (germline): SEHNR, FQNEAQ (reference sequence). V gave up 5 bases and J gave up 5 bases; unmatched junction bases: 11. The CDR3 consists of 15 residues. The CDR3, as DNA: TGTGCCAGCAGCACCTTGACAGGGAGGCAAACTGAAGCTTTCTTT. This encodes CASSTLTGRQTEAFF.

The rearrangement uses TRBV6-5 and TRBJ1-6; D may be TRBD1 (6 bases). Germline CDR1 and CDR2: MNHEY and SVGAGI. This CDR3 spans 14 amino acids. Trimming took 3 bases from V and 7 from J, leaving 10 bases between them. CDR3 coding DNA: TGTGCCAGCAGTTATTTACAGGGCAATTCACCCCTCCACTTT. Translation gives CASSYLQGNSPLHF.

V usage is TRBV6-5 and J usage is TRBJ2-5; 10 bases map to TRBD1. Germline lookup yields CDR1 MNHEY and CDR2 SVGAGI. V lost 4 bases and J lost 1; bases outside the gene matches: 3. This CDR3 has 15 residues. The CDR3 region is CASSFRDRGQETQYF. The CDR3 bases are TGTGCCAGCAGTTTCCGGGACAGGGGCCAAGAGACCCAGTACTTC.

V is TRBV3-1 (or the pseudogene TRBV3-2) and J is TRBJ2-1; D is unresolved. V gave up 0 bases and J gave up 2 bases, with 8 bases separating them. Germline V CDR1 and CDR2: LGHDT, YNNKEL (reference sequence). The CDR3 sequence is 15 residues long. The CDR3 nucleotides read TGTGCCAGCAGCCAAGAAAACAGACCCTACAATGAGCAGTTCTTC. Translation: CASSQENRPYNEQFF.

In this sample, this clone turned up a few times. The chain combines TRBV27 with TRBJ2-2; TRBD1 agrees at 8 bases. Trimming cost V 5 bases and J 4 bases; bases outside gene matches: 9. CDR1 is MNHEY, CDR2 SMNVEV, per germline (reference sequence). The CDR3 sequence is 16 residues long. CDR3 loop: CASSQLQGVSTGELFF. The CDR3 DNA sequence: TGTGCCAGCAGTCAGCTACAGGGGGTTAGCACCGGGGAGCTGTTTTTT.